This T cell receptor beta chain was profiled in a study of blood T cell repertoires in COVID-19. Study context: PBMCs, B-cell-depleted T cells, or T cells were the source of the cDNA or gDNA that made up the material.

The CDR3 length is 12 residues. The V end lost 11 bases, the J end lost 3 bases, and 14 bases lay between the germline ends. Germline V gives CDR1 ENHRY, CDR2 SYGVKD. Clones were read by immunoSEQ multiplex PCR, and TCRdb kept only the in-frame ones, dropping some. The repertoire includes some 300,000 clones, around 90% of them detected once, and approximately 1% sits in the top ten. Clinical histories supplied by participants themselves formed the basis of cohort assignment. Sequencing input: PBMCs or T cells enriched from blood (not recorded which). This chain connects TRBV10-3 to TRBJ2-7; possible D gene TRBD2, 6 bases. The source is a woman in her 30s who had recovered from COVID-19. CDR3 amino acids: CAPKTRLYEQYF. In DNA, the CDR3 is TGTGCCCCAAAGACTAGGCTCTACGAGCAGTACTTC.